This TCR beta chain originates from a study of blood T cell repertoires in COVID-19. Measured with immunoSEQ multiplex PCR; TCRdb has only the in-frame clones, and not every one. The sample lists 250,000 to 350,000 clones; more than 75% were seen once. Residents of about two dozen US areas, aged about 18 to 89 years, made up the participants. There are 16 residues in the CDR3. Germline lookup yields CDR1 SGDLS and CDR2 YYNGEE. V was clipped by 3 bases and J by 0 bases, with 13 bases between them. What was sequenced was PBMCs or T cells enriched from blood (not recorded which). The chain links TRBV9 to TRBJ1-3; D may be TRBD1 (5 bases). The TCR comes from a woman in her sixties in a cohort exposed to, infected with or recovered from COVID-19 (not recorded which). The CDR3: CASSGGRVYSGNTIYF. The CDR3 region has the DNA TGTGCCAGCAGCGGAGGCAGGGTCTACTCTGGAAACACCATATATTTT.